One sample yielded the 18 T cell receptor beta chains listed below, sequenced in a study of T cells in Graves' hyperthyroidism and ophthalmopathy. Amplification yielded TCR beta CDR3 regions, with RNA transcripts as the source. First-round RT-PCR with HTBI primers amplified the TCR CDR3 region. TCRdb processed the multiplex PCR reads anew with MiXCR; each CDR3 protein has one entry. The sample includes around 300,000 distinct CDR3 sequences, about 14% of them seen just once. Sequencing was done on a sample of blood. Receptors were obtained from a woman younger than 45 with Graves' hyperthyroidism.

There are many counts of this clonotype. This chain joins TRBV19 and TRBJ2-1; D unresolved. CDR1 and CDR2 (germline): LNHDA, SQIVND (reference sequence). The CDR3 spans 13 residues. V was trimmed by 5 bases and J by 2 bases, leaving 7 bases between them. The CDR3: CASSWSTYNEQFF. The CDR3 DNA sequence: TGTGCCAGTAGTTGGAGTACCTACAATGAGCAGTTCTTC.

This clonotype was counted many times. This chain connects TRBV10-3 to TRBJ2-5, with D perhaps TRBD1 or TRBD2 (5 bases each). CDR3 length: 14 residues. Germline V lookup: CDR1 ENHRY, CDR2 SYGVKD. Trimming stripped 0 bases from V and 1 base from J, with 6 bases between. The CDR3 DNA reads TGTGCCATCAGTGAGTCCGGGGCCCAAGAGACCCAGTACTTC. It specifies CAISESGAQETQYF.

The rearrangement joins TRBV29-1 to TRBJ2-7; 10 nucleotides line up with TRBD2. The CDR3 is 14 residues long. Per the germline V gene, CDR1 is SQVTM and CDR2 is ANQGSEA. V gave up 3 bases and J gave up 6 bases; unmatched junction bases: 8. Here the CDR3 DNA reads TGCAGCGTTGAGCACACTAGCGGGAATAGCGAGCAGTACTTC. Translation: CSVEHTSGNSEQYF.

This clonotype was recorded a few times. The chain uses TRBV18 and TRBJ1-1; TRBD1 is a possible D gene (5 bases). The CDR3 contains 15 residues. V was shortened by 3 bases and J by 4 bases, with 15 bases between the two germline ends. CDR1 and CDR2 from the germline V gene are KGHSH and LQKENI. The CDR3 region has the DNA TGTGCCAGCTCACCTTCTGCGGTGGGGGGCACTGAAGCTTTCTTT. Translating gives CASSPSAVGGTEAFF.

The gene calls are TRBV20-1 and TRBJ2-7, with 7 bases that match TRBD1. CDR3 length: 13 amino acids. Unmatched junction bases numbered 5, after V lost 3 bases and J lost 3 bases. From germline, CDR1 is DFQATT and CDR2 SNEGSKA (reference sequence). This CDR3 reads CSASGTADYEQYF. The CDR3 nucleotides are TGCAGTGCTAGCGGGACAGCCGACTACGAGCAGTACTTC.

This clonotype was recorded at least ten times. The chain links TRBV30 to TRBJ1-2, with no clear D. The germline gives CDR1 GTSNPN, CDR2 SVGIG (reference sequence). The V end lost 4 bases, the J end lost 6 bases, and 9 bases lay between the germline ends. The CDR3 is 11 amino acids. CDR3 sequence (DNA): TGTGCCTGGATGAAAGGAGATGGCTACACCTTC. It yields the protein CAWMKGDGYTF.

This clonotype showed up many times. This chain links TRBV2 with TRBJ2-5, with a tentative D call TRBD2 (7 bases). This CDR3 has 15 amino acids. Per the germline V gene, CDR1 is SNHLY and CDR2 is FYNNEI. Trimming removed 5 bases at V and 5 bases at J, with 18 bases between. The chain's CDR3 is CASSPQGGGGETQYF. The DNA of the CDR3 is TGTGCCAGCAGTCCTCAAGGGGGGGGTGGCGAGACCCAGTACTTC.

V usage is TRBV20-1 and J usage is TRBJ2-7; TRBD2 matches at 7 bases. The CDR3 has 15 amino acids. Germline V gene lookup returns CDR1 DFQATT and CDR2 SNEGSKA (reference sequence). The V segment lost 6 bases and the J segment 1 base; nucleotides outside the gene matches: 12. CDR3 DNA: TGCAGTGCCCATTCCACTGGCGGGAGATCCTACGAGCAGTACTTC. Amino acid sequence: CSAHSTGGRSYEQYF.

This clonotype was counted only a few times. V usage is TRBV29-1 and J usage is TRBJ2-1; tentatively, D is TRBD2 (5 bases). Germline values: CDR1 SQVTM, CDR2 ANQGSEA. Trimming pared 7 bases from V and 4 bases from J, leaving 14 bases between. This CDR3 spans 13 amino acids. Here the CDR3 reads CSAAMDSYNEQFF. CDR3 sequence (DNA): TGCAGCGCCGCAATGGACTCTTACAATGAGCAGTTCTTC.

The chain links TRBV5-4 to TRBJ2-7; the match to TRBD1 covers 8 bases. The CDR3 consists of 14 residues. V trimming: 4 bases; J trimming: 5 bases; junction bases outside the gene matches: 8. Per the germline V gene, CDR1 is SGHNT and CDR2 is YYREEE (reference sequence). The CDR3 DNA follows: TGTGCCAGCAGCCGGGACAGGAGAGTGGACGAGCAGTACTTC. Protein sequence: CASSRDRRVDEQYF. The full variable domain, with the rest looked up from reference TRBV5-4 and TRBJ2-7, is ETGVTQSPTHLIKTRGQQVTLRCSSQSGHNTVSWYQQALGQGPQFIFQYYREEENGRGNFPPRFSGLQFPNYSSELNVNALELDDSALYLCASSRDRRVDEQYFGPGTRLTVT.

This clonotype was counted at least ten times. The CDR3, as DNA: TGTGCCAGCAGTGAAAACGGGGAGCAGCCCCAGCATTTT. Its protein product is CASSENGEQPQHF. The rearrangement links TRBV2 to TRBJ1-5; D unclear. The germline V gene has CDR1 SNHLY and CDR2 FYNNEI. With 2 bases removed from V and 7 bases from J, the gap between germline ends came to 9 bases. CDR3 length equals 13 residues.

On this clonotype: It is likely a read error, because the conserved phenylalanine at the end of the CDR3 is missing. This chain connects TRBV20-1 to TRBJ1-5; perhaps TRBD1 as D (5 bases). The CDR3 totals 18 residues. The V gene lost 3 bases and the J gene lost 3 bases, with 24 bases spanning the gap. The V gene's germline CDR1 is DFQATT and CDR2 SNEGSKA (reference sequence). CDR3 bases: TGCAGTGCTAGGTCCCCCCGGGGCACCCTGGGCGACAATCAGCCCCAGCATTCT. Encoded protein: CSARSPRGTLGDNQPQHS.

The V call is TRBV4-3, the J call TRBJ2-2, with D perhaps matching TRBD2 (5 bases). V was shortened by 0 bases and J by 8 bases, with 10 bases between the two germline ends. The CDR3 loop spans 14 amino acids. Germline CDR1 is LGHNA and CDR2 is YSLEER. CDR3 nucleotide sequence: TGCGCCAGCAGCCAAGAAGGACTCCGAGGGGAGCTGTTTTTT. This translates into CASSQEGLRGELFF.

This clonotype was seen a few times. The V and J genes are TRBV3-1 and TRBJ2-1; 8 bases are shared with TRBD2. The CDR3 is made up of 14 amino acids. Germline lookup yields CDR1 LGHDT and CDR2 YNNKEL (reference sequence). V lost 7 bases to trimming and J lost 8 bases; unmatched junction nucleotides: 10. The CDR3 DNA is TGTGCCAGCAACCATAGTGGGCGGGGGGATGAGCAGTTCTTC. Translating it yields CASNHSGRGDEQFF.

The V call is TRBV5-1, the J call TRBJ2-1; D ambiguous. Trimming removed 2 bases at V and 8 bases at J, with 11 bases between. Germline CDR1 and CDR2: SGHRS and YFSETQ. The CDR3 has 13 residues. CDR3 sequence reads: CASSFFLGDEQFF. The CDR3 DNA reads TGCGCCAGCAGCTTCTTCCTGGGCGATGAGCAGTTCTTC.

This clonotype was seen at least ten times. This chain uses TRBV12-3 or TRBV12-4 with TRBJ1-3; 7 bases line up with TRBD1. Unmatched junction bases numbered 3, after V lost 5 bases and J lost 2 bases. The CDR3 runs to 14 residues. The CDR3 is CASSPTGAGNTIYF. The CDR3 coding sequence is TGTGCCAGCAGTCCTACAGGGGCTGGAAACACCATATATTTT.

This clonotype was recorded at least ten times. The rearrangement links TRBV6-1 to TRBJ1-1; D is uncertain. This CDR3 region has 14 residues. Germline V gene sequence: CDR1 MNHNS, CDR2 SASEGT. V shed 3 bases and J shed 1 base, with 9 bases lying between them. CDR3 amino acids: CASSDYGENTEAFF. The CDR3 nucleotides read TGTGCCAGCAGTGACTACGGGGAGAACACTGAAGCTTTCTTT.

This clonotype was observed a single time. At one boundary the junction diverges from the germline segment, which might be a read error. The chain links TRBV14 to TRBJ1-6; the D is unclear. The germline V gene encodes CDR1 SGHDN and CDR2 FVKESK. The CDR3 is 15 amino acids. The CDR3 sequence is CASSQDPGSNSPLYF. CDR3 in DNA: TGTGCCAGCAGCCAAGATCCCGGGTCGAATTCACCCCTCTACTTT. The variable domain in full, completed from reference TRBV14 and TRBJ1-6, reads EAGVTQFPSHSVIEKGQTVTLRCDPISGHDNLYWYRRVMGKEIKFLLHFVKESKQDESGMPNNRFLAERTGGTYSTLKVQPAELEDSGVYFCASSQDPGSNSPLYFGNGTRLTVT.